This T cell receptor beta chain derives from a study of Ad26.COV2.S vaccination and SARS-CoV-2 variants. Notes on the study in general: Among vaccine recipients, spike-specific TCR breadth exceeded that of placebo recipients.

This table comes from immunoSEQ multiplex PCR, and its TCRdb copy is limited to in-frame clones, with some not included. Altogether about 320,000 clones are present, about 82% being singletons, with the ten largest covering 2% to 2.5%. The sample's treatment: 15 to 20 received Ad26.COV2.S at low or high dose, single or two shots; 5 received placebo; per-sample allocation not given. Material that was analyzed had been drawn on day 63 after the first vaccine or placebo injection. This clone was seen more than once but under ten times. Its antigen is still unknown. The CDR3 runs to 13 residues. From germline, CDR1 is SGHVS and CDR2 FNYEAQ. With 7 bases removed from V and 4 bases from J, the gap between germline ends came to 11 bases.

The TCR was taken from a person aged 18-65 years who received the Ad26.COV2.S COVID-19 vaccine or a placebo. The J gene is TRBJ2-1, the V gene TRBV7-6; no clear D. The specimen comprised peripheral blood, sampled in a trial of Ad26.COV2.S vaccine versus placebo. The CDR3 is CASTPGVYNEQFF. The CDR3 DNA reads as TGTGCCAGCACCCCTGGGGTTTACAATGAGCAGTTCTTC.